Listed below are T cell receptor beta chains from one sample, sequenced in a study of massively parallel sequencing of T cell beta chains. TCRdb reprocessed the 5' RACE reads via MiXCR and lists one record per CDR3 protein. The sample records about 4,200 distinct CDR3 sequences, around 38% being singletons. Sequenced sample: commercial RNA from peripheral blood pooled from many donors. The receptor set was obtained from a pool of human donors in good health; the sample was commercial RNA pooled from many donors. The CDR3 runs from the conserved cysteine through the conserved F or W. A D gene is named only where the DNA matches it firmly. Not all rows give a size; the values are once, few, many and, for expanded clones, a class.

d_call j_call v_call clone_size cdr3_length cdr3_aa cdr3_nt
- TRBJ2-7 TRBV29-1 few 10 CSVITGRQYF TGCAGCGTGATTACAGGTCGGCAGTACTTC
- TRBJ2-3 TRBV29-1 few 12 CSVWGGEDTQYF TGCAGCGTGTGGGGTGGCGAAGATACGCAGTATTTT
- TRBJ1-5 TRBV5-1 - 14 CASSPGVFNQPQHF TGCGCCAGCAGCCCGGGAGTTTTCAATCAGCCCCAGCATTTT
- TRBJ2-5 TRBV29-1 medium-sized 13 CSVEMGAGETQYF TGCAGCGTTGAAATGGGGGCCGGGGAGACCCAGTACTTC
- TRBJ2-2 TRBV6-2/TRBV6-3 medium-sized 14 CASSYGGRTGELFF TGTGCCAGCAGTTACGGGGGGCGGACCGGGGAGCTGTTTTTT
- TRBJ1-1 TRBV13 - 14 CASSRRGLNTEAFF TGTGCCAGCAGCCGCCGAGGGTTGAACACTGAAGCTTTCTTT
- TRBJ2-1 TRBV18 - 14 CASSPEGRDNEQFF TGTGCCAGCTCACCGGAGGGAAGGGACAATGAGCAGTTCTTC
- TRBJ2-7 TRBV5-1 - 13 CASSAFPSYEQYF TGCGCCAGCAGCGCATTCCCTTCCTACGAGCAGTACTTC
- TRBJ2-1 TRBV18 few 11 CASSLYNEQFF TGTGCCAGCTCACTGTACAATGAGCAGTTCTTC
- TRBJ1-2 TRBV11-2 medium-sized 12 CASSLGGSGYTF TGTGCCAGCAGCTTAGGAGGGTCTGGCTACACCTTC
- TRBJ1-3 TRBV7-2 - 14 CASTALHSGNTIYF TGTGCCAGCACTGCACTTCACAGTGGAAACACCATATATTTT